Shown below are 20 T cell receptor beta chains from a single sample sequenced in a study of blood T cells in healthy people across ages. For the second PCR, which ran for about 7 to 11 cycles, a sample-barcoded 5' primer and a J-beta primer mix were used. TCRdb redid the calling of the 5' RACE reads with MiXCR, one entry per CDR3 protein. The profile covers just under 550,000 distinct CDR3 sequences, with nearly 25% appearing a single time and around 10% taken by the ten largest. Separately, the same data were catalogued under a study of T cells of mothers and their children.

Sequencing input: blood. The source is a boy aged 5-17 years in good health.

In its sample, this clonotype was seen a few times. J is TRBJ2-5 and V is TRBV29-1, with D maybe TRBD2 (7 bases). Looked up from germline, CDR1 is SQVTM and CDR2 is ANQGSEA. The germline V and J ends were trimmed by 0 bases and 4 bases, with 21 bases remaining between them. CDR3 length: 17 residues. CDR3 in amino acids: CSVEEPLGGELGETQYF. DNA for the CDR3: TGCAGCGTTGAAGAGCCCCTAGGGGGGGAGCTGGGAGAGACCCAGTACTTC.

In its sample, this clonotype was seen a few times. The genes are TRBV27 and TRBJ1-2; 9 bases are shared with TRBD1. Trimming removed 4 bases from V and 5 bases from J; junction bases left unmatched: 5. This CDR3 spans 14 amino acids. Germline CDR1 MNHEY, CDR2 SMNVEV (reference sequence). CDR3 amino acids: CASSYKGTGYGYTF. CDR3 DNA sequence: TGTGCCAGCAGTTATAAAGGGACAGGGTATGGCTACACCTTC.

This clonotype has only a few counts. This CDR3 reads CASSLGDLYEQYF. The CDR3 DNA reads TGTGCCAGCAGTTTAGGGGACTTGTACGAGCAGTACTTC. The chain employs TRBV28 and TRBJ2-5, with D perhaps matching TRBD2 (6 bases). The J call is uncertain, as TRBJ2-7 better fits the DNA end. Germline V gene data show CDR1 as MDHEN and CDR2 as SYDVKM. The CDR3 totals 13 residues.

This clonotype was found a few times. The chain combines TRBV4-1 with TRBJ2-5; perhaps TRBD2 as D (5 bases). V shed 4 bases and J shed 5 bases, with 17 bases lying between them. This CDR3 is built from 15 residues. From germline, CDR1 is MGHRA and CDR2 YSYEKL. The CDR3, as DNA: TGCGCCAGCAGCCCGAGAAGAGGGTTGGGGGAGACCCAGTACTTC. It specifies CASSPRRGLGETQYF.

This clonotype was detected a few times. V and J are TRBV6-6 and TRBJ2-1; TRBD1 aligns across 7 bases. Trimming took 6 bases from V and 4 from J; bases not matched to a gene: 9. Germline V gives CDR1 MNHNY, CDR2 SVGAGI (reference sequence). This CDR3 region has 15 residues. CDR3 bases: TGTGCCAGCAGGTACCTAGGGACAGAATACAATGAGCAGTTCTTC. Residues: CASRYLGTEYNEQFF.

This clonotype was seen a few times. The chain links TRBV7-2 to TRBJ2-4, with 7 bases fitting TRBD2. V gave up 0 bases and J gave up 0 bases; unmatched junction bases: 8. This CDR3 has 18 residues. CDR1 is SGHTA and CDR2 is FQGNSA in the germline V gene. The CDR3 reads CASSLARASGLAKNIQYF. The CDR3 bases are TGTGCCAGCAGCTTAGCGAGAGCTAGCGGACTAGCCAAAAACATTCAGTACTTC.

This clonotype turned up a few times. This rearrangement joins TRBV6-5 to TRBJ2-5; 7 nucleotides match TRBD2. The end of the DNA fits TRBJ2-7 better, so the J call may be wrong. CDR1 is MNHEY and CDR2 is SVGAGI in the germline V gene. The CDR3 covers 14 residues. In DNA form, the CDR3 reads TGTGCCAGCAGGGCCGGGACTATTGGCTACGAGCAGTACTTC. The encoded protein is CASRAGTIGYEQYF.

This clonotype was observed a handful of times. CDR3 sequence (DNA): TGTGCCAGCAGCCAGACGTTACGGTCTGGGACCCAGTACTTC. It codes for CASSQTLRSGTQYF. The chain employs TRBV3-1 and TRBJ2-5; D uncertain. This CDR3 region has 14 residues. Trimming stripped 3 bases from V and 7 bases from J, with 15 bases between. Germline values: CDR1 LGHDT, CDR2 YNNKEL (reference sequence).

The rearrangement joins TRBV20-1 to TRBJ1-1; D perhaps matches TRBD1 (6 bases). Germline V gene sequence: CDR1 DFQATT, CDR2 SNEGSKA (reference sequence). V lost 0 bases to trimming and J lost 0 bases, with 14 bases between them. This CDR3 contains 16 residues. This CDR3 reads CSARDRSGHMNTEAFF. The CDR3 DNA reads as TGCAGTGCTAGAGATCGATCGGGACACATGAACACTGAAGCTTTCTTT.

This clonotype was seen more than once but under ten times. The V gene is TRBV28, the J gene TRBJ2-5, with 7 positions matching TRBD2. With the DNA end fitting TRBJ2-7 better, the J assignment may be wrong. CDR3 size: 17 residues. Germline V gives CDR1 MDHEN, CDR2 SYDVKM. The CDR3, as DNA: TGTGCCAGCAGCACAAATAGGTGGGGACTATCCACCTACGAGCAGTACTTC. Its protein is CASSTNRWGLSTYEQYF.

This clonotype was picked up a small number of times. A read error is likely, as this CDR3 ends without the conserved phenylalanine or tryptophan. This chain connects TRBV4-1 to TRBJ2-1; 9 nucleotides agree with TRBD2. The DNA end is a closer match to TRBJ2-5, so the J assignment may be wrong. The germline V gene has CDR1 MGHRA and CDR2 YSYEKL. The CDR3 totals 17 residues. CDR3 sequence reads: CASSQVGLAGREETQYL. The CDR3 DNA reads TGCGCCAGCAGCCAAGTGGGGCTAGCGGGGCGAGAAGAGACCCAGTACCTC.

This clonotype was detected only once. The rearrangement links TRBV7-9 to TRBJ1-1, with 7 bases that match TRBD1. V was clipped by 5 bases and J by 7 bases; unmatched bases: 4. The CDR3 loop spans 12 amino acids. Germline lookup yields CDR1 SEHNR and CDR2 FQNEAQ (reference sequence). The CDR3 loop reads CASSAGQSEAFF. In DNA, the CDR3 is TGTGCCAGCAGCGCGGGACAGAGTGAAGCTTTCTTT. Full variable domain (missing parts from reference TRBV7-9 and TRBJ1-1): DTGVSQNPRHKITKRGQNVTFRCDPISEHNRLYWYRQTLGQGPEFLTYFQNEAQLEKSRLLSDRFSAERPKGSFSTLEIQRTEQGDSAMYLCASSAGQSEAFFGQGTRLTVV.

This clonotype was counted between two and nine times. V and J are TRBV18 and TRBJ1-6, with 9 bases aligning to TRBD1. Germline V gene sequence: CDR1 KGHSH, CDR2 LQKENI. The CDR3 loop spans 17 amino acids. J was trimmed by 3 bases and V by 6 bases; bases with no gene match: 9. DNA for the CDR3: TGTGCCAGCTCCGGGACAGGGATAGTGAACTATAATTCACCCCTCCACTTT. This gives the protein CASSGTGIVNYNSPLHF.

This clonotype has a handful of counts. This chain links TRBV6-5 with TRBJ1-2; TRBD1 agrees at 8 bases. Germline V gene data show CDR1 as MNHEY and CDR2 as SVGAGI. The CDR3 loop spans 17 amino acids. Trimming at V came to 2 bases and at J to 0 bases, leaving 8 bases not matched to a gene. The CDR3 DNA reads TGTGCCAGCAGTTACAGAGGGACAGGAGACCCTAACTATGGCTACACCTTC. Translation gives CASSYRGTGDPNYGYTF.

The chain is built from TRBV6-1 and TRBJ2-5, with 14 bases that match TRBD2. V gave up 5 bases and J gave up 2 bases; unmatched junction bases: 10. The CDR3 covers 18 residues. The germline V gene has CDR1 MNHNS and CDR2 SASEGT. The CDR3 region is CASSRPGLAGEKQETQYF. CDR3 sequence (DNA): TGTGCCAGCAGTCGTCCGGGACTAGCGGGGGAGAAACAAGAGACCCAGTACTTC.

Concerning this clonotype: The junction does not match germline at one end; this may be a read error. The chain combines TRBV27 with TRBJ2-5; 9 bases match TRBD1. Germline V gene lookup returns CDR1 MNHEY and CDR2 SMNVEV (reference sequence). The CDR3 sequence is 17 residues long. The chain's CDR3 is CAGSLSLTGGGEETQYF. The CDR3 bases are TGTGCCGGCAGTTTATCGCTCACAGGGGGCGGCGAAGAGACCCAGTACTTC.

This clonotype was recorded a few times. The chain carries TRBV4-3 and TRBJ2-7, with D possibly TRBD1 on 6 matching bases. Trimming stripped 0 bases from V and 4 bases from J, with 13 bases between. The CDR3 covers 15 residues. Germline V lookup: CDR1 LGHNA, CDR2 YSLEER. CDR3 amino acids: CASSQDQGSRYEQYF. The CDR3 region has the DNA TGCGCCAGCAGCCAAGATCAGGGGAGTCGGTACGAGCAGTACTTC.

The V call is TRBV4-3, the J call TRBJ2-3; 10 bases line up with TRBD2. The CDR3 totals 18 residues. With 0 bases clipped from V and 4 bases from J, the junction kept 10 bases outside the gene matches. Germline V lookup: CDR1 LGHNA, CDR2 YSLEER. In nucleotides, the CDR3 is TGCGCCAGCAGCCAAGAGGGGCCTCCTAGCGGGGGACCAGATACGCAGTATTTT. Translation gives CASSQEGPPSGGPDTQYF.

The V call is TRBV11-1, the J call TRBJ2-5, with unresolved D. Matching the DNA end better, TRBJ2-7 makes the J call doubtful. The CDR3 length is 16 residues. The V gene's germline CDR1 is SGHAT and CDR2 FQDESV (reference sequence). The CDR3 DNA reads as TGTGCCAGCAGCTTAGGGGCTCAGATTTCTTCCTACGAGCAGTACTTC. Its protein product is CASSLGAQISSYEQYF.

The CDR3 spells CASTPGLADNEQFF. The CDR3 DNA reads TGTGCCAGCACTCCGGGACTAGCGGACAATGAGCAGTTCTTC. The genes are TRBV12-3 or TRBV12-4 and TRBJ2-1, with 11 bases matching TRBD2. Losses at the gene ends were 7 bases for V and 5 bases for J; bases not matched to a gene: 4. This CDR3 contains 14 residues.